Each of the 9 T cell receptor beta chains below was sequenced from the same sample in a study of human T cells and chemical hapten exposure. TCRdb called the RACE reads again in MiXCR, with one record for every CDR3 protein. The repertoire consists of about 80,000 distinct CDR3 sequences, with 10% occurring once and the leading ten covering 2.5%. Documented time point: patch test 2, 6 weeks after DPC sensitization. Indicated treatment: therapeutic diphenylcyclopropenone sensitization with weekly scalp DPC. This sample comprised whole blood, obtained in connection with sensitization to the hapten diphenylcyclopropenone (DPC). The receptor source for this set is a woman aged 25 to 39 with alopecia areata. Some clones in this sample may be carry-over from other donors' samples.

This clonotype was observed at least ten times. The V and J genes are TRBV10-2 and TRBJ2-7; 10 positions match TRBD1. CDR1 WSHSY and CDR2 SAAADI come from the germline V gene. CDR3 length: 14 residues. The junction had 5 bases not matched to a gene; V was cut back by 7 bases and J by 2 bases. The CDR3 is CASTPGQGTYEQYF. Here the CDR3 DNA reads TGCGCCAGCACTCCGGGACAGGGGACCTACGAGCAGTACTTC.

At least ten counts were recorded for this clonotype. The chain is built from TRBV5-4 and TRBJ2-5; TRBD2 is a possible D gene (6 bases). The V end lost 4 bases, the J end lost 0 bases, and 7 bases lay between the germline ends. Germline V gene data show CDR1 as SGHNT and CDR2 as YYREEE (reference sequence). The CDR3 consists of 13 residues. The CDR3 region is CASSRDYQETQYF. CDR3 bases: TGTGCCAGCAGCAGGGACTACCAAGAGACCCAGTACTTC.

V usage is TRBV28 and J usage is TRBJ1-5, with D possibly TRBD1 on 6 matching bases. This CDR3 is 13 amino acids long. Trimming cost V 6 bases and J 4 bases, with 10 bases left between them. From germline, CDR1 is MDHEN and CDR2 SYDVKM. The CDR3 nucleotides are TGTGCCAGCAGACAGGGTCTTAATCAGCCCCAGCATTTT. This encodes CASRQGLNQPQHF.

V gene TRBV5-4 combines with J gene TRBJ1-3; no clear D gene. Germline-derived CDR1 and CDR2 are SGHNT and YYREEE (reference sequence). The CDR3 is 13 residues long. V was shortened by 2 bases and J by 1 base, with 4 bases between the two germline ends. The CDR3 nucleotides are TGTGCCAGCAGCTTTTGGTCTGGAAACACCATATATTTT. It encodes CASSFWSGNTIYF.

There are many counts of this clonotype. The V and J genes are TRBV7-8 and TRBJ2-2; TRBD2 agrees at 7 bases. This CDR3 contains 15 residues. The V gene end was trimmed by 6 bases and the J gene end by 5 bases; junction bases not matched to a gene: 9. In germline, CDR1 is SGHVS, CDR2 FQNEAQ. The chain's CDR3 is CASRWERDGTGELFF. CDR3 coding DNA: TGTGCCAGCAGGTGGGAGCGGGATGGAACCGGGGAGCTGTTTTTT.

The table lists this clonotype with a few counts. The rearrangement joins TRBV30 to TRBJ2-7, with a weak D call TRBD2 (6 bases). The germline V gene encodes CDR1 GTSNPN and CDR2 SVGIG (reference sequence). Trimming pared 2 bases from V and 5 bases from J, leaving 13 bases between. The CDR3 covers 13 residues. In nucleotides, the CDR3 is TGTGCCTGGAGTAAGGCGGGACCCAACGAGCAGTACTTC. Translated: CAWSKAGPNEQYF.

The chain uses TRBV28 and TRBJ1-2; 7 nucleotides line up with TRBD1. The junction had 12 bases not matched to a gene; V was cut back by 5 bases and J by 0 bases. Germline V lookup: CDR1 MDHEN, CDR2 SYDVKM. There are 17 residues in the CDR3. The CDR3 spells CASSGRDRLLANYGYTF. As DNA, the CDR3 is TGTGCCAGCAGTGGCCGGGACAGACTCCTCGCTAACTATGGCTACACCTTC.

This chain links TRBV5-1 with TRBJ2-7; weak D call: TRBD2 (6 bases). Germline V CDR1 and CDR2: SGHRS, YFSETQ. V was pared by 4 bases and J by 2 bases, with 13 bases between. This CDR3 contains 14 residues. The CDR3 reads CASSTGDSPYEQYF. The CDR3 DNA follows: TGCGCCAGCAGCACGGGAGACAGTCCCTACGAGCAGTACTTC. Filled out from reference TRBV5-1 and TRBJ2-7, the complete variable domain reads KAGVTQTPRYLIKTRGQQVTLSCSPISGHRSVSWYQQTPGQGLQFLFEYFSETQRNKGNFPGRFSGRQFSNSRSEMNVSTLELGDSALYLCASSTGDSPYEQYFGPGTRLTVT.

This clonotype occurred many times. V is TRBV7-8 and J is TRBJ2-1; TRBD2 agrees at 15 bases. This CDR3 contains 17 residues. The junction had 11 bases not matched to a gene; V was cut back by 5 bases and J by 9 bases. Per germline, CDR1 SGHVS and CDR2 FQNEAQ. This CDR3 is CASSTHRRTSGRGEQFF. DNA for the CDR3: TGTGCCAGCAGCACCCACCGCCGGACTAGCGGGAGGGGTGAGCAGTTCTTC.